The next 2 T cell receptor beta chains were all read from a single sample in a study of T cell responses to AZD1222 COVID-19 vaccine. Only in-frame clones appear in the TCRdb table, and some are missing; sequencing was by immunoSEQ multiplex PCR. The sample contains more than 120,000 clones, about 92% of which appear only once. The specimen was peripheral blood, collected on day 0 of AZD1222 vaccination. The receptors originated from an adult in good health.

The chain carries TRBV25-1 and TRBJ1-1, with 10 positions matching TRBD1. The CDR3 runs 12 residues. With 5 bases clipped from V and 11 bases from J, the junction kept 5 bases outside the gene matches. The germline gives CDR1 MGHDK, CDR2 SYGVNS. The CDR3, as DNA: TGTGCCAGCAGTTTCGGGACAGGGGTTGCTTTCTTT. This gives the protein CASSFGTGVAFF.

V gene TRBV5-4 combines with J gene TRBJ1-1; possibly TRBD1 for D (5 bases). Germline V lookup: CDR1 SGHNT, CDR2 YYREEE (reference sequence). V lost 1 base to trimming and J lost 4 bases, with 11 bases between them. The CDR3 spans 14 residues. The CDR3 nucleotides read TGTGCCAGCAGCTTGCAGGGCGTCAGCACTGAAGCTTTCTTT. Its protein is CASSLQGVSTEAFF.